The TCR beta chain under discussion was sequenced for a study of T-cell memory formation after mild COVID-19. 5'RACE primed at constant segments yielded TCR alpha and TCR beta cDNA libraries bearing sample barcodes and UMIs. TCRdb reanalysed the 5' RACE reads using MiXCR and keeps one entry per CDR3 protein. The repertoire holds more than 150,000 distinct CDR3 sequences, with 11% as singletons. Note on this clonotype: Its specificity is unknown.

The CDR3 is 13 amino acids. Germline V gene data show CDR1 as DFQATT and CDR2 as SNEGSKA (reference sequence). Trimming shortened V by 3 bases and J by 2 bases, and 11 bases separated the two germline ends. Study-level points and caveats: Some clones that responded turned up in pre-infection memory, which suggests that cross-reactive memory joined in.

The sequencing input was PBMCs or a T cell subset sorted from them (not recorded which). The TCR comes from a man aged 18 to 29 who had mild COVID-19 (a few samples of this study predate the infection). Cell type and time point are not known. The chain couples TRBV20-1 to TRBJ2-7; D gene uncertain. The DNA of the CDR3 is TGCAGTGCTAGCGGACCCCCAGCCTACGAGCAGTACTTC. As protein: CSASGPPAYEQYF.